These 24 T cell receptor beta chains came from one sample sequenced in a study of response to subunit inactivated influenza vaccine. TCRdb itself ran the RT-PCR reads through MiXCR, one entry per CDR3 protein. The table lists 250,000 to 350,000 distinct CDR3 sequences, approximately 20% of them singletons. The material was PBMCs from blood, obtained about 20 months after vaccination. The receptors shown here come from a man between 45 and 75 years old who received an inactivated influenza vaccine.

The chain is built from TRBV5-1 and TRBJ1-4; D is ambiguous. CDR3 length: 13 residues. Germline loops: CDR1 SGHRS, CDR2 YFSETQ. Trimming removed 0 bases at V and 6 bases at J, with 6 bases between. The CDR3 DNA reads TGCGCCAGCAGCTTGGCCACGGATGAAAAACTGTTTTTT. Encoded protein: CASSLATDEKLFF.

The chain couples TRBV7-2 to TRBJ1-2; D is possibly TRBD1 (5 bases). Germline values: CDR1 SGHTA, CDR2 FQGNSA. The CDR3 loop spans 14 amino acids. V was cut by 5 bases and J by 7 bases, with 17 bases left in between. CDR3 nucleotides: TGTGCCAGCAGCCCCCCTGCCAGGGTGAGTGGCTACACCTTC. It yields the protein CASSPPARVSGYTF.

This CDR3 reads CASSQGPGQAQHF. CDR3 DNA: TGCGCCAGCAGCCAAGGCCCAGGGCAAGCCCAGCATTTT. The J gene is TRBJ1-5, the V gene TRBV4-3; a possible D gene is TRBD1 (5 bases). This CDR3 spans 13 amino acids. The germline V gene encodes CDR1 LGHNA and CDR2 YSLEER. The germline V and J ends were trimmed by 1 base and 11 bases, with 12 bases remaining between them.

The chain uses TRBV12-3 or TRBV12-4 and TRBJ2-1; D may be TRBD2 (5 bases). The CDR3 runs 12 residues. The V end lost 6 bases, the J end lost 8 bases, and 11 bases lay between the germline ends. The CDR3 coding sequence is TGTGCCAGCAGAGGCGTCGGGGATGAGCAGTTCTTC. Protein: CASRGVGDEQFF.

There are a few counts of this clonotype. The chain recombines TRBV4-3 with TRBJ2-7; TRBD1 agrees at 7 bases. The CDR3 runs 14 residues. Germline loops: CDR1 LGHNA, CDR2 YSLEER. The ends lost 4 bases at V and 3 bases at J; junction bases unmatched: 6. CDR3 DNA sequence: TGCGCCAGCAGCCCAGGGACAGTTAACTACGAGCAGTACTTC. Protein sequence: CASSPGTVNYEQYF.

This clonotype was observed once. The chain carries TRBV4-3 and TRBJ2-7, with 10 bases fitting TRBD2. Germline-derived CDR1 and CDR2 are LGHNA and YSLEER. This CDR3 has 18 residues. Trimming took 1 base from V and 4 from J; bases not matched to a gene: 13. In nucleotides, the CDR3 is TGCGCCAGCAGCCAAGGAGTTTTAGCGGGAGGTTTTATGTACGAGCAGTACTTC. It specifies CASSQGVLAGGFMYEQYF.

The DNA of the CDR3 is TGTGCCAGCGGGAAGCGGGGGGGAGGTGAGCAGTTCTTC. Its translation: CASGKRGGGEQFF. This chain uses TRBV12-3 or TRBV12-4 with TRBJ2-1, with 10 nucleotides matching TRBD2. V shed 8 bases and J 9 bases; nucleotides not matched to a gene: 7. This CDR3 contains 13 residues.

The chain has TRBV7-8 and TRBJ1-6; a weak D match, TRBD1 (5 bases). There are 13 residues in the CDR3. The germline gives CDR1 SGHVS, CDR2 FQNEAQ. Trimming left V 2 bases short and J 8 bases short, with 7 bases between. Written as DNA, the CDR3 is TGTGCCAGCAGCTTACAGGGTCATTCACCCCTCCACTTT. Its protein product is CASSLQGHSPLHF.

The gene calls are TRBV6-5 and TRBJ2-5; D call uncertain. The CDR3 has 12 residues. Between the trimmed V and J ends, which lost 5 bases and 5 bases, there was a span of 9 bases. Germline V CDR1 and CDR2: MNHEY, SVGAGI. Written as DNA, the CDR3 is TGTGCCAGCAGTGCCATCGGCGAGACCCAGTACTTC. Its translation: CASSAIGETQYF.

This clonotype was seen a few times. The rearrangement links TRBV6-1 to TRBJ1-1; possibly TRBD1 for D (5 bases). Germline V lookup: CDR1 MNHNS, CDR2 SASEGT. V was pared by 1 base and J by 4 bases, with 7 bases between. The CDR3 length is 13 residues. CDR3: CASSEDRSTEAFF. As DNA, the CDR3 is TGTGCCAGCAGTGAAGACAGGTCCACTGAAGCTTTCTTT.

The rearrangement joins TRBV5-5 to TRBJ1-5, with 7 positions matching TRBD1. This CDR3 is 14 amino acids long. Germline CDR1 is SGHKS and CDR2 is YYEKEE (reference sequence). The junction had 7 bases not matched to a gene; V was cut back by 3 bases and J by 7 bases. The DNA for the CDR3 is TGTGCCAGCAGCTACGGACAGGCAGAACAGCCCCAGCATTTT. Translation gives CASSYGQAEQPQHF.

This clonotype was recorded a few times. V usage is TRBV18 and J usage is TRBJ1-5, with a possible D match to TRBD1 (5 bases). V lost 3 bases, J lost 3 bases, and 6 bases lay in between. This CDR3 has 13 residues. Germline V CDR1 and CDR2: KGHSH, LQKENI. The DNA for the CDR3 is TGTGCCAGCTCACCGGGACCCAATCAGCCCCAGCATTTT. Translation gives CASSPGPNQPQHF.

The chain employs TRBV18 and TRBJ1-2; D uncertain. CDR1 KGHSH and CDR2 LQKENI come from the germline V gene. There are 14 residues in the CDR3. V dropped 0 bases and J dropped 3 bases, with 8 bases sitting between them. The CDR3 loop is CASSPPAGYYGYTF. The CDR3 coding sequence is TGTGCCAGCTCACCACCGGCAGGCTACTATGGCTACACCTTC.

This clonotype was recorded a few times. This chain connects TRBV25-1 to TRBJ1-4; possibly TRBD1 for D (5 bases). Germline V gene data show CDR1 as MGHDK and CDR2 as SYGVNS. Trimming cost V 6 bases and J 10 bases, with 21 bases left between them. This CDR3 is built from 15 residues. The CDR3: CASRPPGHGGGKLFF. The CDR3 DNA follows: TGTGCCAGCAGGCCCCCTGGACACGGGGGTGGAAAACTGTTTTTT.

In its sample, this clonotype was seen a few times. The chain links TRBV4-1 to TRBJ1-2, with TRBD1 as a possible D gene (6 bases). Trimming removed 0 bases at V and 6 bases at J, with 14 bases between. The CDR3 covers 15 residues. Germline V gives CDR1 MGHRA, CDR2 YSYEKL. The CDR3 sequence is CASSQEGAPVHGYTF. The DNA for the CDR3 is TGCGCCAGCAGCCAAGAGGGGGCCCCAGTCCATGGCTACACCTTC.

This clonotype was seen more than once but under ten times. The V call is TRBV20-1, the J call TRBJ2-5; TRBD2 agrees at 11 bases. The CDR3 is 14 residues long. V lost 5 bases, J lost 2 bases, and 4 bases stayed unmatched. Germline V gives CDR1 DFQATT, CDR2 SNEGSKA (reference sequence). The CDR3 here is CSASTSGDQETQYF. The DNA of the CDR3 is TGCAGTGCTTCGACTAGCGGGGATCAAGAGACCCAGTACTTC.

The table lists this clonotype with a few counts. This sequence joins TRBV4-3 and TRBJ1-4; D is possibly TRBD1 (6 bases). The V end lost 0 bases, the J end lost 5 bases, and 10 bases lay between the germline ends. This CDR3 has 15 amino acids. The germline V gene has CDR1 LGHNA and CDR2 YSLEER. CDR3 protein: CASSQEDSSNEKLFF. The CDR3 DNA reads as TGCGCCAGCAGCCAAGAGGACAGCTCAAATGAAAAACTGTTTTTT.

The chain employs TRBV14 and TRBJ1-2; D is possibly TRBD1 (5 bases). The germline V gene encodes CDR1 SGHDN and CDR2 FVKESK. CDR3 length: 14 amino acids. Trimming pared 2 bases from V and 7 bases from J, leaving 14 bases between. The CDR3 bases are TGTGCCAGCAGCCAATATAAGGGGTCCGGTGGCTACACCTTC. This encodes CASSQYKGSGGYTF. Filled out from reference TRBV14 and TRBJ1-2, the complete variable domain reads EAGVTQFPSHSVIEKGQTVTLRCDPISGHDNLYWYRRVMGKEIKFLLHFVKESKQDESGMPNNRFLAERTGGTYSTLKVQPAELEDSGVYFCASSQYKGSGGYTFGSGTRLTVV.

The chain carries TRBV30 and TRBJ1-1, with D unclear. The CDR3 loop spans 14 amino acids. The ends were cut back, 2 bases at V and 5 bases at J, with 15 bases in the middle. In germline, CDR1 is GTSNPN, CDR2 SVGIG (reference sequence). In DNA form, the CDR3 reads TGTGCCTGGAGTTCAGGTGTCGGTAGGACTGAAGCTTTCTTT. It is translated as CAWSSGVGRTEAFF.

This clonotype has a handful of counts. The CDR3: CASSPATGVNYGYTF. DNA for the CDR3: TGCGCCAGCAGCCCGGCGACAGGGGTTAACTATGGCTACACCTTC. The J gene is TRBJ1-2, the V gene TRBV5-1; 8 nucleotides agree with TRBD1. Germline assignment: CDR1 SGHRS and CDR2 YFSETQ. After removal of 4 bases from V and 1 base from J, the junction contained 6 bases not matched to a gene. The CDR3 runs 15 residues.

The V call is TRBV20-1, the J call TRBJ1-5, with a tentative D call TRBD1 (5 bases). The CDR3 sequence is 14 residues long. The V and J ends lost 0 bases and 5 bases respectively, with 11 bases between them. Germline CDR1 reads DFQATT; CDR2 reads SNEGSKA (reference sequence). This CDR3 reads CSARDRGSYQPQHF. The CDR3 DNA is TGCAGTGCTAGAGATCGGGGCAGCTATCAGCCCCAGCATTTT.

The V gene is TRBV4-2, the J gene TRBJ2-7; no definite D call. The CDR3 runs to 13 residues. Trimming removed 0 bases at V and 1 base at J, with 4 bases between. Germline V gene data show CDR1 as LGHNA and CDR2 as YNFKEQ. CDR3 region: CASSQDGSYEQYF. In DNA, the CDR3 is TGTGCCAGCAGCCAAGATGGATCCTACGAGCAGTACTTC.

This clonotype was picked up a small number of times. The rearrangement links TRBV5-5 to TRBJ2-1; no clear D gene. V lost 2 bases and J lost 7, with 13 bases in between. Germline lookup yields CDR1 SGHKS and CDR2 YYEKEE (reference sequence). The CDR3 length is 14 residues. CDR3 coding DNA: TGTGCCAGCAGCTTACCCCTGTCTAGGAATGAGCAGTTCTTC. It yields the protein CASSLPLSRNEQFF.

The chain is built from TRBV2 and TRBJ2-2; 7 nucleotides align to TRBD1. CDR1 SNHLY and CDR2 FYNNEI come from the germline V gene. V dropped 8 bases and J dropped 1; count of bases not matched to a gene: 4. The CDR3 runs to 14 residues. The DNA for the CDR3 is TGTGCCAGCCGGGACAGTTTGAACACCGGGGAGCTGTTTTTT. Its protein product is CASRDSLNTGELFF.